The 17 T cell receptor beta chains below come from one sample, sequenced in a study of blood T cell repertoires in COVID-19. Some clones are missing from TCRdb's copy, which holds only in-frame ones; the method was immunoSEQ multiplex PCR. The table shows about 400,000 clones, with roughly 90% occurring only once. Material: peripheral blood. The receptor set was obtained from a middle-aged man with acute or convalescent COVID-19.

Comments on this clone: Other DNA sequences in this sample translate to the same CDR3. This chain connects TRBV7-3 to TRBJ1-3; no definite D call. Germline V gene data show CDR1 as SGHTA and CDR2 as FQGTGA. Trimming took off 0 bases at V and 0 bases at J, with 9 bases between the two ends. The CDR3 loop spans 16 amino acids. The CDR3 bases are TGTGCCAGCAGCTTAACCGGCGGGAACTCTGGAAACACCATATATTTT. As protein: CASSLTGGNSGNTIYF.

This chain links TRBV28 with TRBJ2-4, with 8 bases matching TRBD1. Per the germline V gene, CDR1 is MDHEN and CDR2 is SYDVKM. CDR3 length equals 14 residues. The ends lost 5 bases at V and 1 base at J; junction bases unmatched: 1. CDR3 sequence reads: CASSNRGAKNIQYF. The CDR3 nucleotides are TGTGCCAGCAGTAACAGGGGGGCCAAAAACATTCAGTACTTC.

J is TRBJ1-2 and V is TRBV29-1; 7 bases fit TRBD1. The CDR3 runs to 13 residues. Germline CDR1 is SQVTM and CDR2 is ANQGSEA. With 6 bases clipped from V and 3 bases from J, the junction kept 7 bases outside the gene matches. CDR3 residues: CSVATGVDYGYTF. As DNA, the CDR3 is TGCAGCGTCGCAACAGGGGTGGACTATGGCTACACCTTC.

The rearrangement joins TRBV6-5 to TRBJ1-6; weak D call: TRBD1 (5 bases). Looked up from germline, CDR1 is MNHEY and CDR2 is SVGAGI. The CDR3 has 13 residues. The V end was cut by 8 bases, the J end by 7 bases, with 12 bases between. The CDR3 DNA is TGTGCCAGCGGTCAGGGTAGAAATTCACCCCTCCACTTT. Protein product: CASGQGRNSPLHF.

The DNA of the CDR3 is TGCAGTGCTGGACAGGGCTACTACACCTTC. As protein: CSAGQGYYTF. The J gene is TRBJ1-2, the V gene TRBV20-1, with 8 bases aligning to TRBD1. J lost 10 bases, V lost 5 bases, and 3 bases had no gene match. Germline V CDR1 and CDR2: DFQATT, SNEGSKA (reference sequence). The CDR3 is 10 residues long.

This chain uses TRBV28 with TRBJ2-7, with a tentative D call TRBD2 (6 bases). This CDR3 spans 14 amino acids. Trimming pared 7 bases from V and 3 bases from J, leaving 16 bases between. Per the germline V gene, CDR1 is MDHEN and CDR2 is SYDVKM. For the CDR3, the DNA is TGTGCCAGCACGATCCCGGGACTCTTCTACGAGCAGTACTTC. Protein product: CASTIPGLFYEQYF. Supplemented by reference TRBV28 and TRBJ2-7, the full variable domain reads DVKVTQSSRYLVKRTGEKVFLECVQDMDHENMFWYRQDPGLGLRLIYFSYDVKMKEKGDIPEGYSVSREKKERFSLILESASTNQTSMYLCASTIPGLFYEQYFGPGTRLTVT.

The V and J genes are TRBV27 and TRBJ2-3; tentative D call: TRBD1 (6 bases). Per the germline V gene, CDR1 is MNHEY and CDR2 is SMNVEV (reference sequence). This CDR3 spans 15 amino acids. The germline V and J ends were trimmed by 2 bases and 2 bases, with 11 bases remaining between them. The CDR3 loop is CASSLTGSPTDTQYF. The CDR3 DNA reads as TGTGCCAGCAGTTTAACAGGGTCTCCCACAGATACGCAGTATTTT.

This sequence joins TRBV9 and TRBJ1-2; no reliable D call. In germline, CDR1 is SGDLS, CDR2 YYNGEE. Trimming took 0 bases from V and 7 from J, leaving 19 bases between them. CDR3 length equals 16 residues. CDR3: CASSVESYLETIGYTF. The CDR3 DNA follows: TGTGCCAGCAGCGTAGAGTCATATTTGGAGACTATTGGCTACACCTTC.

This chain joins TRBV7-8 and TRBJ2-7, with 7 positions matching TRBD2. Germline loops: CDR1 SGHVS, CDR2 FQNEAQ. CDR3 length: 14 amino acids. V lost 5 bases to trimming and J lost 4 bases; unmatched junction nucleotides: 8. In DNA, the CDR3 is TGTGCCAGCAGCGCCCGGACTAGGCTGTACGAGCAGTACTTC. Amino acid sequence: CASSARTRLYEQYF.

DNA for the CDR3: TGTGCCAGCAGTTTGGGAGGGATAATAGAGCAGTACTTC. Translating gives CASSLGGIIEQYF. The chain joins TRBV6-5 to TRBJ2-7, with 7 bases fitting TRBD2. Germline V lookup: CDR1 MNHEY, CDR2 SVGAGI. The CDR3 has 13 residues. Trimming removed 4 bases from V and 7 bases from J; junction bases left unmatched: 7.

The chain uses TRBV7-2 and TRBJ2-2; D not resolved. There are 14 residues in the CDR3. Trimming shortened V by 1 base and J by 2 bases, and 5 bases separated the two germline ends. Germline CDR1 is SGHTA and CDR2 is FQGNSA. CDR3 sequence: CASSLGHNTGELFF. In DNA, the CDR3 is TGTGCCAGCAGCTTAGGACATAACACCGGGGAGCTGTTTTTT.

V gene TRBV14 combines with J gene TRBJ2-7; 9 bases agree with TRBD1. Unmatched junction bases numbered 3, after V lost 6 bases and J lost 3 bases. This CDR3 spans 13 amino acids. Germline V gene sequence: CDR1 SGHDN, CDR2 FVKESK. The DNA of the CDR3 is TGTGCCAGCAGGGGGACAGGGTACTACGAGCAGTACTTC. Residues: CASRGTGYYEQYF. The full variable domain, completed using reference TRBV14 and TRBJ2-7, is EAGVTQFPSHSVIEKGQTVTLRCDPISGHDNLYWYRRVMGKEIKFLLHFVKESKQDESGMPNNRFLAERTGGTYSTLKVQPAELEDSGVYFCASRGTGYYEQYFGPGTRLTVT.

This clone showed up just once. The chain has TRBV29-1 and TRBJ2-2; 7 nucleotides match TRBD2. J gave up 7 bases and V 6 bases, and 14 bases lay outside the gene matches. Germline CDR1 and CDR2: SQVTM and ANQGSEA. CDR3 length: 15 amino acids. CDR3 sequence: CSVGEGGNAGGELFF. The CDR3 DNA reads as TGCAGCGTCGGAGAGGGAGGGAATGCCGGCGGGGAGCTGTTTTTT.

This clone was seen only a few times. The rearrangement joins TRBV11-2 to TRBJ2-3; TRBD1 matches at 11 bases. Germline CDR1 is SGHAT and CDR2 is FQNNGV. V shed 3 bases, J shed 0 bases, and the junction held 11 bases outside the gene matches. The CDR3 totals 19 residues. The CDR3 region is CASSFFGQGAHQSTDTQYF. DNA for the CDR3: TGTGCCAGCAGCTTCTTTGGACAGGGGGCTCATCAAAGCACAGATACGCAGTATTTT.

This clone came up many times. The genes are TRBV6-2 or TRBV6-3 and TRBJ1-1, with D hard to call. Germline V CDR1 and CDR2: MNHEY, SVGEGT. The CDR3 runs 13 residues. V was clipped by 2 bases and J by 1 base, with 5 bases between them. DNA of the CDR3: TGTGCCAGCAGTTACACACAGAACACTGAAGCTTTCTTT. Protein: CASSYTQNTEAFF.

The chain carries TRBV5-1 and TRBJ2-7; 9 positions match TRBD2. This CDR3 contains 15 residues. V shed 1 base and J 4 bases; nucleotides not matched to a gene: 6. CDR1 is SGHRS, CDR2 YFSETQ, per germline. This CDR3 is CASSLSASGTYEQYF. CDR3 sequence (DNA): TGCGCCAGCAGCTTGTCGGCTAGCGGGACTTACGAGCAGTACTTC.

The chain joins TRBV7-9 to TRBJ1-4; D remains unclear. Trimming pared 4 bases from V and 11 bases from J, leaving 14 bases between. This CDR3 spans 13 amino acids. Germline loops: CDR1 SEHNR, CDR2 FQNEAQ (reference sequence). CDR3: CASSSLLPGKLFF. The CDR3 bases are TGTGCCAGCAGCTCGCTTCTCCCCGGGAAACTGTTTTTT.